This T cell receptor beta chain was profiled in a study of multiple sclerosis patients with progressive multifocal leukoencephalopathy. The data were produced by immunoSEQ multiplex PCR, yet TCRdb's version contains in-frame clones alone and is incomplete. The table has about 25,000 clones, 75% to 95% seen once. Time point indicated: about a year of natalizumab therapy. The CDR3 totals 19 residues. Germline V gene data show CDR1 as SGHVS and CDR2 as FNYEAQ. V shed 1 base, J shed 4 bases, and the junction held 17 bases outside the gene matches. The V call is TRBV7-6, the J call TRBJ1-1, with TRBD1 matching 8 bases. The sequencing here drew on PBMCs, taken from a patient treated with natalizumab. This clonotype was sampled from a man aged 25-45 years with multiple sclerosis. The CDR3 reads CASSLGVALQGARGTEAFF. The CDR3 DNA is TGTGCCAGCAGCTTAGGCGTGGCCCTGCAGGGGGCGAGGGGCACTGAAGCTTTCTTT.